The 15 T cell receptor beta chains in this list originate from one sample, sequenced in a study of T cells in Graves' hyperthyroidism and ophthalmopathy. The investigators amplified TCR beta CDR3 regions from RNA transcripts. The HTBI set primed first-round TCR CDR3 RT-PCR. TCRdb fed the multiplex PCR reads into MiXCR, producing one record per CDR3 protein. The table lists around 340,000 distinct CDR3 sequences, about 15% of them singletons, with under 30% in the top ten. Specimen: blood. These receptors came from a woman aged 30 to 39 with Graves' hyperthyroidism.

There are many counts of this clonotype. The V and J genes are TRBV28 and TRBJ1-1, with a possible D match to TRBD1 (5 bases). From germline, CDR1 is MDHEN and CDR2 SYDVKM. CDR3 size: 13 residues. Trimming took 6 bases from V and 3 from J, leaving 11 bases between them. The CDR3 nucleotides are TGTGCCAGCAGGGACACCCTGGACACTGAAGCTTTCTTT. This encodes CASRDTLDTEAFF. Full variable domain (rest looked up from reference TRBV28 and TRBJ1-1): DVKVTQSSRYLVKRTGEKVFLECVQDMDHENMFWYRQDPGLGLRLIYFSYDVKMKEKGDIPEGYSVSREKKERFSLILESASTNQTSMYLCASRDTLDTEAFFGQGTRLTVV.

The chain couples TRBV20-1 to TRBJ2-1; 9 bases align to TRBD1. Germline V gene lookup returns CDR1 DFQATT and CDR2 SNEGSKA (reference sequence). The CDR3 sequence is 14 residues long. V was clipped by 3 bases and J by 5 bases; unmatched bases: 5. Written as DNA, the CDR3 is TGCAGTGCTAGGGGTGGACAGGGGAACAATGAGCAGTTCTTC. Translating gives CSARGGQGNNEQFF.

This clonotype appeared many times. The V gene is TRBV7-2, the J gene TRBJ1-6; TRBD1 aligns across 8 bases. Germline CDR1 reads SGHTA; CDR2 reads FQGNSA. Trimming took 2 bases from V and 9 from J; bases not matched to a gene: 6. The CDR3 is made up of 15 amino acids. The CDR3 DNA reads TGTGCCAGCAGCTTAAGTCGGACAGGGATTTCACCCCTCCACTTT. It yields the protein CASSLSRTGISPLHF.

This clonotype was found many times. J is TRBJ2-2 and V is TRBV11-2, with D unresolved. Trimming took 5 bases from V and 9 from J, leaving 16 bases between them. This CDR3 is 14 amino acids long. Germline V gene sequence: CDR1 SGHAT, CDR2 FQNNGV. As DNA, the CDR3 is TGTGCCAGCAGCACTGCCCCCAAAGAGTGGGAGCTGTTTTTT. Translating it yields CASSTAPKEWELFF.

This clonotype was counted a few times. The chain employs TRBV6-1 and TRBJ1-5; D possibly corresponds to TRBD1 (5 bases). Trimming left V 3 bases short and J 5 bases short, with 8 bases between. The CDR3 runs 13 residues. Germline CDR1 reads MNHNS; CDR2 reads SASEGT. The CDR3 here is CASSDGAHQPQHF. CDR3 nucleotide sequence: TGTGCCAGCAGTGACGGGGCCCATCAGCCCCAGCATTTT.

The chain couples TRBV28 to TRBJ2-3, with no clear D. The ends were cut back, 5 bases at V and 6 bases at J, with 12 bases in the middle. Germline CDR1 MDHEN, CDR2 SYDVKM. This CDR3 contains 13 residues. The chain's CDR3 is CASSRLSWDTQYF. CDR3 nucleotide sequence: TGTGCCAGCAGTCGATTAAGTTGGGATACGCAGTATTTT.

This clonotype was recorded a few times. The gene calls are TRBV11-2 and TRBJ2-6; 14 nucleotides align to TRBD2. V dropped 4 bases and J dropped 2; count of bases not matched to a gene: 16. Germline V gives CDR1 SGHAT, CDR2 FQNNGV. CDR3 length: 22 amino acids. CDR3: CASSSLQRTSGRWETGANVLTF. In DNA, the CDR3 is TGTGCCAGCAGCTCCCTGCAAAGGACTAGCGGGAGGTGGGAGACTGGGGCCAACGTCCTGACTTTC.

This chain uses TRBV29-1 with TRBJ1-1, with a weak D call TRBD1 (6 bases). Trimming took 1 base from V and 7 from J, leaving 16 bases between them. The germline V gene encodes CDR1 SQVTM and CDR2 ANQGSEA. The length of the CDR3 is 14 residues. The CDR3 DNA follows: TGCAGCGTTGAAGCCTGGGGGGCAGGTGTTGAAGCTTTCTTT. Its protein product is CSVEAWGAGVEAFF. Complete variable domain (other parts from reference TRBV29-1 and TRBJ1-1): SAVISQKPSRDICQRGTSLTIQCQVDSQVTMMFWYRQQPGQSLTLIATANQGSEATYESGFVIDKFPISRPNLTFSTLTVSNMSPEDSSIYLCSVEAWGAGVEAFFGQGTRLTVV.

The chain has TRBV11-2 and TRBJ2-5; D may be TRBD1 (6 bases). The CDR3 is made up of 14 amino acids. V was shortened by 5 bases and J by 3 bases, with 13 bases between the two germline ends. Germline values: CDR1 SGHAT, CDR2 FQNNGV. CDR3 sequence (DNA): TGTGCCAGCAGCCCAGGGGAAAGGGAAGAGACCCAGTACTTC. Translating it yields CASSPGEREETQYF.

At least ten counts were recorded for this clonotype. This chain links TRBV27 with TRBJ1-3, with 7 bases identical to TRBD1. The V gene's germline CDR1 is MNHEY and CDR2 SMNVEV (reference sequence). This CDR3 is 15 amino acids long. The V and J ends lost 5 bases and 3 bases, in that order; junction bases with no gene match: 7. In DNA form, the CDR3 reads TGTGCCAGCAGTCCTGGGGACAGTCGTGGAAACACCATATATTTT. Translating it yields CASSPGDSRGNTIYF.

V usage is TRBV9 and J usage is TRBJ2-3, with 7 bases fitting TRBD1. Trimming took 3 bases from V and 0 from J; bases not matched to a gene: 4. CDR3 length: 15 amino acids. The germline gives CDR1 SGDLS, CDR2 YYNGEE. The CDR3 DNA reads as TGTGCCAGCAGCGAGGGGGCGGCAAGCACAGATACGCAGTATTTT. Protein sequence: CASSEGAASTDTQYF.

This clonotype was recorded at least ten times. The gene calls are TRBV20-1 and TRBJ2-3; D is possibly TRBD1 or TRBD2 (5 bases each). Germline V gene data show CDR1 as DFQATT and CDR2 as SNEGSKA (reference sequence). The CDR3 runs to 13 residues. V dropped 2 bases and J dropped 5 bases, with 11 bases sitting between them. CDR3 in amino acids: CSARLGAGDTQYF. The CDR3 bases are TGCAGTGCTAGATTAGGGGCGGGAGATACGCAGTATTTT.

This rearrangement joins TRBV29-1 to TRBJ2-2; D is unclear. V lost 4 bases and J lost 3, with 6 bases in between. CDR3 length: 12 residues. Germline V gene sequence: CDR1 SQVTM, CDR2 ANQGSEA. The CDR3 bases are TGCAGCGTTGTTGGTGACACCGGGGAGCTGTTTTTT. Residues: CSVVGDTGELFF.

This clonotype has at least ten counts. The rearrangement uses TRBV11-1 and TRBJ2-7, with a tentative D call TRBD2 (6 bases). Trimming took off 5 bases at V and 5 bases at J, with 16 bases between the two ends. This CDR3 has 14 residues. In germline, CDR1 is SGHAT, CDR2 FQDESV (reference sequence). The CDR3 is CASSRGTQLHEQYF. The CDR3 DNA reads as TGTGCCAGCAGCCGGGGGACCCAACTCCACGAGCAGTACTTC.

Ten or more counts support this clonotype. This chain links TRBV2 with TRBJ1-5; D not certain. In germline, CDR1 is SNHLY, CDR2 FYNNEI. The CDR3 is 12 residues long. Between the trimmed V and J ends, which lost 4 bases and 1 base, there was a span of 2 bases. As DNA, the CDR3 is TGTGCCAGCAGTGGGAGCAATCAGCCCCAGCATTTT. Translation: CASSGSNQPQHF.